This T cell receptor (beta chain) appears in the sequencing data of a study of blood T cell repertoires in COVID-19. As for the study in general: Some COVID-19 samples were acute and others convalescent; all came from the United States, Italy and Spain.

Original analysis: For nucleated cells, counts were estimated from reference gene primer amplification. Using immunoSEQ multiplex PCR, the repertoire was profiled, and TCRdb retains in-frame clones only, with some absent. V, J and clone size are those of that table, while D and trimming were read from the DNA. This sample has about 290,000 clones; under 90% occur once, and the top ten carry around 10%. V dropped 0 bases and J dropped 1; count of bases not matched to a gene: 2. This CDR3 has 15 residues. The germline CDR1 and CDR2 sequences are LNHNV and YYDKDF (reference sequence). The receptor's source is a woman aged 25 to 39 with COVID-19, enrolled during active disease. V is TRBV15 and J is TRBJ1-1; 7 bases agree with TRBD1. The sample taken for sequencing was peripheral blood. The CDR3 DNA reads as TGTGCCACCAGCAGAGAAGGGACAGAGAACACTGAAGCTTTCTTT. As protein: CATSREGTENTEAFF.